This TCR beta chain is from a study of shared clonotypes between healthy human individuals. Notes on the study in general: Generation probability values for non-shared clonotypes were lower than those for clonotypes shared by all four donors.

Per the original methods: Without quality scores, immunoSEQ junctional reads could not be filtered like full-length reads. The table came from immunoSEQ multiplex PCR; TCRdb's copy has only in-frame clones and leaves some out. D and trimming were read from the DNA, whereas the V and J calls and clone size are those reported in that table. Among over a million clones listed, 98% were seen once. Adult Caucasians living in Nashville, Tennessee made up all of the donors. This clone was recorded only once. Its antigen is unidentified. The specimen was naive CD4+ T cells sorted from blood. Stated subset: CD45RA+ positively selected. The clonotype was recovered from a man under 40 in good health.

The chain's CDR3 is CASSTRGAGLTDTQYF. For the CDR3, the DNA is TGTGCCAGTAGTACGCGGGGGGCAGGGCTCACAGATACGCAGTATTTT. V is TRBV19 and J is TRBJ2-3, with 8 bases that match TRBD2. The V segment lost 4 bases and the J segment 2 bases; nucleotides outside the gene matches: 8. Per germline, CDR1 LNHDA and CDR2 SQIVND (reference sequence). CDR3 length: 16 residues.